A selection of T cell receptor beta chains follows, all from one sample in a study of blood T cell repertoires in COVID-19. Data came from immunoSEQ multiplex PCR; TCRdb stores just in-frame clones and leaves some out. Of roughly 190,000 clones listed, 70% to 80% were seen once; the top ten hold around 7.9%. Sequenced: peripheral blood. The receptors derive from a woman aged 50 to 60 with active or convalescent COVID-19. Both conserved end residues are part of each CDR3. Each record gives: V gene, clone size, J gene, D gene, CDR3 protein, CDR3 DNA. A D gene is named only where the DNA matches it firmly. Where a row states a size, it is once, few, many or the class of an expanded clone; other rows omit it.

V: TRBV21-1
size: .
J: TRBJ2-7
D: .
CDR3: CASSKQGQGSNEQYF
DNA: TGTGCCAGCAGCAAGCAAGGACAGGGGTCCAACGAGCAGTACTTC

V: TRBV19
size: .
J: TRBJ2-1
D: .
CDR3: CASSIDYHYNEQFF
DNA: TGTGCCAGTAGTATAGACTACCACTACAATGAGCAGTTCTTC

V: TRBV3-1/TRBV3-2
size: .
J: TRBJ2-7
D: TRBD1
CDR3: CASSQLSRTGPKTSYEQYF
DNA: TGTGCCAGCAGCCAACTAAGTAGGACAGGTCCCAAAACGAGCTACGAGCAGTACTTC

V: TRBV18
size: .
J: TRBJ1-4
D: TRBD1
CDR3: CASSRRVTGGNEKLFF
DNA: TGTGCCAGCTCACGAAGAGTGACAGGGGGAAATGAAAAACTGTTTTTT

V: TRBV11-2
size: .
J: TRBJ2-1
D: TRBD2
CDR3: CASSLASGFSYNEQFF
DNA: TGTGCCAGCAGCTTAGCTAGCGGCTTCTCCTACAATGAGCAGTTCTTC

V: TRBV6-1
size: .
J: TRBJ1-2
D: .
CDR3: CASSESPTQGLYGYTF
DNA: TGTGCCAGCAGTGAATCTCCAACGCAGGGCCTCTATGGCTACACCTTC

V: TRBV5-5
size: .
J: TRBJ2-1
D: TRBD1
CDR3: CASSFEGQGWNEQFF
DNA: TGTGCCAGCAGCTTTGAGGGACAGGGTTGGAATGAGCAGTTCTTC

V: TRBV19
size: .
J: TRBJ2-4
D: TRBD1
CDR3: CASSPRTGNRDIQYF
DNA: TGTGCCAGTAGTCCCCGGACAGGGAATCGAGACATTCAGTACTTC

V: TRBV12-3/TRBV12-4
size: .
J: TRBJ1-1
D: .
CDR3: CASSFNGDTEAFF
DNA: TGTGCCAGCAGTTTCAACGGGGACACTGAAGCTTTCTTT

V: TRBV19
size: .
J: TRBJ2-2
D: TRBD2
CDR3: CASSFFSGGSEVPGELFF
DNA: TGTGCCAGTAGTTTTTTTTCGGGGGGGAGCGAAGTTCCCGGGGAGCTGTTTTTT

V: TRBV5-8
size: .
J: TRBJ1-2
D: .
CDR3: CASSLVTRPKGYTF
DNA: TGTGCCAGCAGCTTAGTGACGCGGCCAAAAGGCTACACCTTC

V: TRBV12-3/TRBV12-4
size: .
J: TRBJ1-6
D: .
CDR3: CASMVGKNSPLHF
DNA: TGTGCCAGCATGGTCGGGAAGAATTCACCCCTCCACTTT

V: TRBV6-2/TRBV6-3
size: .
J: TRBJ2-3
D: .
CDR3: CASSWGGGGPQDTQYF
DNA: TGTGCCAGCAGTTGGGGGGGCGGGGGTCCCCAAGATACGCAGTATTTT

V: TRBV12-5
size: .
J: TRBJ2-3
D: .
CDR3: CASGPDGGPDTQYF
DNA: TGTGCTAGTGGTCCTGACGGGGGGCCAGATACGCAGTATTTT

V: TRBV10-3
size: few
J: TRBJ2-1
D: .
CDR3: CAIRGGLGNEQFF
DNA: TGTGCCATCAGGGGGGGACTCGGCAATGAGCAGTTCTTC

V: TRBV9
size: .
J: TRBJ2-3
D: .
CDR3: CASSVSAADTQYF
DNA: TGTGCCAGCAGCGTCTCTGCGGCAGATACGCAGTATTTT

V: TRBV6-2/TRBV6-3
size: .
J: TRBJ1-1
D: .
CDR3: CASSYSNFWPNTEAFF
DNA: TGTGCCAGCAGTTACTCGAATTTTTGGCCGAACACTGAAGCTTTCTTT

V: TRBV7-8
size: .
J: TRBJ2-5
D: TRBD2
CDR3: CASSLGLAVETQYF
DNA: TGTGCCAGCAGCTTGGGACTAGCGGTAGAGACCCAGTACTTC

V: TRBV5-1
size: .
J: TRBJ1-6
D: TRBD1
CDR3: CASSLQQGASNSPLHF
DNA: TGCGCCAGCAGCTTGCAACAGGGGGCCAGCAATTCACCCCTCCACTTT

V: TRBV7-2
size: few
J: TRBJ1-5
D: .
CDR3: CASSFQGNQPQHF
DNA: TGTGCCAGCAGCTTCCAGGGCAATCAGCCCCAGCATTTT